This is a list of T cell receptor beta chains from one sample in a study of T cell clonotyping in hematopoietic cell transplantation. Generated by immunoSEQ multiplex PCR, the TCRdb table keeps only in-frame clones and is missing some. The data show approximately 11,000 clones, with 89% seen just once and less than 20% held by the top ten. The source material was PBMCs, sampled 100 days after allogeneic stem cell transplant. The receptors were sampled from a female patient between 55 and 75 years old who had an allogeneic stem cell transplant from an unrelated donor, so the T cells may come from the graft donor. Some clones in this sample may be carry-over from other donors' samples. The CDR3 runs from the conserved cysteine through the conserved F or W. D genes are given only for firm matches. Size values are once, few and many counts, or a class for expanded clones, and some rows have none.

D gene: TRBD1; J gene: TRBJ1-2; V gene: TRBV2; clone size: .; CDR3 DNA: TGTGCCAGCACGACAGGGAACTATGGCTACACCTTC; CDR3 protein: CASTTGNYGYTF
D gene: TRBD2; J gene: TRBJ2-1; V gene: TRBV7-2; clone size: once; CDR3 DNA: TGTGCCAGCAGCTTAGATCTAGCGGGAGTACAGTACAATGAGCAGTTCTTC; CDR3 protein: CASSLDLAGVQYNEQFF
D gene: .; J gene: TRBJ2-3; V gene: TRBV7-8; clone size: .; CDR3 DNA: TGTGCCAGCAGCTTAACAAGCGGTAGCACAGATACGCAGTATTTT; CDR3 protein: CASSLTSGSTDTQYF
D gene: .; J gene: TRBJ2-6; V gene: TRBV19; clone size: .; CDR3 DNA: TGTGCCAGTACCGTCCAGGGGTCTGGGGCCAACGTCCTGACTTTC; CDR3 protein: CASTVQGSGANVLTF
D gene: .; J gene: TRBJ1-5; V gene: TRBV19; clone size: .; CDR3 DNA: TGTGCCAGTAGTATAGAAAGGGTGTACCAGCCCCAGCATTTT; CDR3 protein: CASSIERVYQPQHF
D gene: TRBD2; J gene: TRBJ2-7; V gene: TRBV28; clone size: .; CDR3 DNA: TGTGCCAGCAGGGCCGGACTAGCGAGGGCCAGCTCCTACGAGCAGTACTTC; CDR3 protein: CASRAGLARASSYEQYF
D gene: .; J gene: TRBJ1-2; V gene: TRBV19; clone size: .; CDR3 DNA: TGTGCTAGTCGCAATGGGGCTTCATCTGGCTACACCTTC; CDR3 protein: CASRNGASSGYTF
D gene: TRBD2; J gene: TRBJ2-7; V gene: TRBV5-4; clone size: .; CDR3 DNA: TGTGCCAGCAGCAACCCTAGCGGGACCACCTACGAGCAGTACTTC; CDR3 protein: CASSNPSGTTYEQYF
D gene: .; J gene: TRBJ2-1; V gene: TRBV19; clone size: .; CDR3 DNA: TGTGCCAGTAGTACTGGGACTTCCTCCTACAATGAGCAGTTCTTC; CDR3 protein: CASSTGTSSYNEQFF
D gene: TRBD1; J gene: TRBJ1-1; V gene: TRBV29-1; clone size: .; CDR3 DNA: TGCAGCGTTTCCCCCCGGACCGGGACAGGGGGCGGGGGAAAAGCTTTCTTT; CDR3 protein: CSVSPRTGTGGGGKAFF
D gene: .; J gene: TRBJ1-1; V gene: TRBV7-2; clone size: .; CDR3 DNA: TGTGCCAGCAGCTCTTCAGGGTTTGAAGCTTTCTTT; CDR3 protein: CASSSSGFEAFF
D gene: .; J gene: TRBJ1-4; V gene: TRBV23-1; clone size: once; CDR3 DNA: TGCGCCAGCAGTCCCTCGGATGAAAAACTGTTTTTT; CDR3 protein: CASSPSDEKLFF
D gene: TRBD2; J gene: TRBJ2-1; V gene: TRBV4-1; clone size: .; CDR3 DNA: TGCGCCAGCAGTCAATCTACTAGCGGGAACAATGAGCAGTTCTTC; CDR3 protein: CASSQSTSGNNEQFF
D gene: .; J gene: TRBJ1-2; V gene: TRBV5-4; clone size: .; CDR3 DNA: TGTGCCAGCAGCTTGCAGGGCTCCTATGGCTACACCTTC; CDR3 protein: CASSLQGSYGYTF
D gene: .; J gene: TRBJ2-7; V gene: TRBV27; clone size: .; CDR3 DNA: TGTGCCAGCAGTTTATCGACTTTCTACGAGCAGTACTTC; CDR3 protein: CASSLSTFYEQYF
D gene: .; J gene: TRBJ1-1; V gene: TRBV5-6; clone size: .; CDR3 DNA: TGTGCCAGCAGCTTGGCATTCGAAGCTTTCTTT; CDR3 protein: CASSLAFEAFF
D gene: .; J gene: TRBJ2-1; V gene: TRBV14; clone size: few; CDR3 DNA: TGTGCCAGCAGCCTGGGGGGAGAGCAGTTCTTC; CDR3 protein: CASSLGGEQFF
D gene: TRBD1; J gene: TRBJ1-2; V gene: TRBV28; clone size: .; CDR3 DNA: TGTGCCAGCAGTTCCTCAGCCAACAGGGGGTCGGGCTATGGCTACACCTTC; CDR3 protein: CASSSSANRGSGYGYTF
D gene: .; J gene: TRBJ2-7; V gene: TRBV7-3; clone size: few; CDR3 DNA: TGTGCCAGCAGCTTAGATGCGACGGGAGCCTACGAGCAGTACTTC; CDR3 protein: CASSLDATGAYEQYF
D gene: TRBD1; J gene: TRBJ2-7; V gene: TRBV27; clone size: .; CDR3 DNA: TGTGCCAGCAGTCCGCCGGACAGGCAAACCTACGAGCAGTACTTC; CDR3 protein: CASSPPDRQTYEQYF
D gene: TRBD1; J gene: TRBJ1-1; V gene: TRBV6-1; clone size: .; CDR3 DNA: TGTGCCAGCAGTGATCAGGGGGCTTACACTGAAGCTTTCTTT; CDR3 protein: CASSDQGAYTEAFF
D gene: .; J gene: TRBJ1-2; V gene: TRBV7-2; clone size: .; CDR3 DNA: TGTGCCAGCAGCTTTACCAATCGTTTAAACTATGGCTACACCTTC; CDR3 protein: CASSFTNRLNYGYTF
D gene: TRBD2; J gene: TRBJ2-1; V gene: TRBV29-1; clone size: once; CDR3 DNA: TGCAGCGTTGAGCCTTCGGGAGGGGGATACAATGAGCAGTTCTTC; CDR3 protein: CSVEPSGGGYNEQFF
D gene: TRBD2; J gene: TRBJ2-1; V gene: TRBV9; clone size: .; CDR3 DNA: TGTGCCAGCAGCGTAGGACTAGCGGGAGGGTTGAATGAGCAGTTCTTC; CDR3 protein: CASSVGLAGGLNEQFF
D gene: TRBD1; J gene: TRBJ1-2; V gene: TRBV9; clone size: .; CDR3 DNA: TGTGCCAGCAGCGTATTTGACAGGGGGCAGAAAAACTATGGCTACACCTTC; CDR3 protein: CASSVFDRGQKNYGYTF
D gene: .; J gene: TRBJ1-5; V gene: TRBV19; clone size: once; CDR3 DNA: TGTGCCAGTAGTATAGAGGACCGGGGGTCTAATCAGCCCCAGCATTTT; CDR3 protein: CASSIEDRGSNQPQHF
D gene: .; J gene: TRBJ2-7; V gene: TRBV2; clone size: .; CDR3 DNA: TGTGCCAGCAGTGCCGACGGCTCCTACGAGCAGTACTTC; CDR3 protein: CASSADGSYEQYF
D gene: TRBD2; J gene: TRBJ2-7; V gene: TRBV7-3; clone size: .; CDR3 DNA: TGTGCCAGCAGCCTCGAGCGGGAGTGGTCCTACGAGCAGTACTTC; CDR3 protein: CASSLEREWSYEQYF
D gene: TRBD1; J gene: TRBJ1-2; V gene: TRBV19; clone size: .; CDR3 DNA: TGTGCCAGTAGTATACGGGACAGGGGGGTAGTGGATGGCTACACCTTC; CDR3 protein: CASSIRDRGVVDGYTF
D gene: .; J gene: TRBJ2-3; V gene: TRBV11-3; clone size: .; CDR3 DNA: TGTGCCAGCAGCTTAGGGGTAGACGGTTACACAGATACGCAGTATTTT; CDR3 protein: CASSLGVDGYTDTQYF
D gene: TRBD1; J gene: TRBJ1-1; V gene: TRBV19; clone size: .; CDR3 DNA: TGTGCCAGCCATGACAGGGGGTGGACTGAAGCTTTCTTT; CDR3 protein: CASHDRGWTEAFF
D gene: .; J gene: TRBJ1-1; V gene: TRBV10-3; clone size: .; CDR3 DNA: TGTGCCATCAGTGAGTCATGGGGTCAGAACACTGAAGCTTTCTTT; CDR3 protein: CAISESWGQNTEAFF
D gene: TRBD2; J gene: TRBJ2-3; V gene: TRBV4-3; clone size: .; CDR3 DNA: TGCGCCAGCAGCAAAGTAGCGGGCCCGGTTGTTGCGGATACGCAGTATTTT; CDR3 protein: CASSKVAGPVVADTQYF
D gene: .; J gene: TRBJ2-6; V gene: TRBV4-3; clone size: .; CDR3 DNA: TGCGCCAGCAGCCAAGGCAAGGGTTACTCTGGGGCCAACGTCCTGACTTTC; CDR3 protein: CASSQGKGYSGANVLTF
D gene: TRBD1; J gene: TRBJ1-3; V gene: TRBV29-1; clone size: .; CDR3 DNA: TGCAGCGTTGGACAGGGGGCGTGGGACACCATATATTTT; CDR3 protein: CSVGQGAWDTIYF
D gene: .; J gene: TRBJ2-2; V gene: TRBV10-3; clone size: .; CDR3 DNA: TGTGCCATCAGTCCGGGGGCGGACACCGGGGAGCTGTTTTTT; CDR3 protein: CAISPGADTGELFF
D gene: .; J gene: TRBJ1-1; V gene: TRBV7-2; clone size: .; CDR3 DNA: TGTGCCAGCAGCCCAAAGACTGAAGCTTTCTTT; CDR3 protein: CASSPKTEAFF
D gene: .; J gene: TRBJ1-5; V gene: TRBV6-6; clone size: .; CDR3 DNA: TGTGCCCTTGGCGGGGCAGGGGTGGATAGCAATCAGCCCCAGCATTTT; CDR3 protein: CALGGAGVDSNQPQHF
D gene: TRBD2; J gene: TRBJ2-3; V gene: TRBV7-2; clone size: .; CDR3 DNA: TGTGCCAGCAGCTTAGAGGTCAGGACTAGCGGAAGCACAGATACGCAGTATTTT; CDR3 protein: CASSLEVRTSGSTDTQYF
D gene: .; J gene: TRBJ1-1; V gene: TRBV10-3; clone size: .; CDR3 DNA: TGTGCCATCAGTGAGTCGAGGGGGTCTGGTAACACTGAAGCTTTCTTT; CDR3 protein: CAISESRGSGNTEAFF
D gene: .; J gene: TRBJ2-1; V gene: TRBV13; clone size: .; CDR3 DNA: TGTGCCAGCAGCCCCAACCGACTAGTTGAAAATGAGCAGTTCTTC; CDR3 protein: CASSPNRLVENEQFF
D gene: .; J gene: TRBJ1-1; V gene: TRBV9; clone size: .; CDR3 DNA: TGTGCCAGCAGCGTAGATTTCGACTGCACTGAAGCTTTCTTT; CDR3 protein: CASSVDFDCTEAFF
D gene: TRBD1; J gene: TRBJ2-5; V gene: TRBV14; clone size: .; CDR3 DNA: TGTGCCAGCAGCCAAGGGGCAGGGGGTCAAGAGACCCAGTACTTC; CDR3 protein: CASSQGAGGQETQYF
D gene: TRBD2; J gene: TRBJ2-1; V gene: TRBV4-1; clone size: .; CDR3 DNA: TGCGCCAGCAGTCCGTCGCGGGAGGGCCGCAATGAGCAGTTCTTC; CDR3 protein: CASSPSREGRNEQFF
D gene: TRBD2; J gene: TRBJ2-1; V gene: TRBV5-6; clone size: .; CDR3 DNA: TGTGCCAGCAGACTAGCGGGCTCCTACAATGAGCAGTTCTTC; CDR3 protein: CASRLAGSYNEQFF
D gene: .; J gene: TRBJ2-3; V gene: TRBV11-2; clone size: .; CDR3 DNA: TGTGCCAGCAGCTTGTATGCTAGCCCCGGAACAGATACGCAGTATTTT; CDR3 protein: CASSLYASPGTDTQYF
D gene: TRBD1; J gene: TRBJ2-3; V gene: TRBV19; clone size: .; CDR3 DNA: TGTGCCAGTACCCAGGGGGCGCGGGTCACAGATACGCAGTATTTT; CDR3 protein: CASTQGARVTDTQYF
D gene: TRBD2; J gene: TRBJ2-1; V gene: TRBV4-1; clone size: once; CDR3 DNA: TGCGCCAGCAGCCAAGTGGGACTAGCGGGAGGGCCTTCTTACAATGAGCAGTTCTTC; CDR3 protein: CASSQVGLAGGPSYNEQFF
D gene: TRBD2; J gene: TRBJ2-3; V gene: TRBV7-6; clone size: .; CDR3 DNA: TGTGCCAGCAGCTTAATGAATAGCGGGGGGACTAGCACAGATACGCAGTATTTT; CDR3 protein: CASSLMNSGGTSTDTQYF
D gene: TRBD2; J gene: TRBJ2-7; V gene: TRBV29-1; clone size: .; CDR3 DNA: TGCAGCGTTAATTGGGCGGGAGTAGGCGAGCAGTACTTC; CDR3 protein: CSVNWAGVGEQYF
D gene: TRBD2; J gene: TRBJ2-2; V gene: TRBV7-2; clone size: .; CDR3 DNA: TGTGCCAGCAGCCCCTTTTTAGGGAGGGTGAGCGGGGAGCTGTTTTTT; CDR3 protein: CASSPFLGRVSGELFF
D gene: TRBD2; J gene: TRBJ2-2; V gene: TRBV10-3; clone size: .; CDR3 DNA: TGTGCCATCAGACCCGGGACTAGCGGTCCCTCGAACACCGGGGAGCTGTTTTTT; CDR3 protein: CAIRPGTSGPSNTGELFF
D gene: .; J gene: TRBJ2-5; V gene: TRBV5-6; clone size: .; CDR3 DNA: TGTGCCAGCAGCTTCCCTGGGTTATTACAAGAGACCCAGTACTTC; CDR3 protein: CASSFPGLLQETQYF
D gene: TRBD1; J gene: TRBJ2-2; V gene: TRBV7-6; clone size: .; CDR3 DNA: TGTGCCAGCAGCCAGACGACAGGGGGCACCGGGGAGCTGTTTTTT; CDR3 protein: CASSQTTGGTGELFF
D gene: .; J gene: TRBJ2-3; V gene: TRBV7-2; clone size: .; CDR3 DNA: TGTGCCAGCAGCTTAGGAGGTCTCGGCCCAGATACGCAGTATTTT; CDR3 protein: CASSLGGLGPDTQYF
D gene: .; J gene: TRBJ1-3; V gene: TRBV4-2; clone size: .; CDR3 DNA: TGTGCCAGCAGCCCCAGCCCGTACAGGACGGGAAACACCATATATTTT; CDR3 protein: CASSPSPYRTGNTIYF